This TCR beta chain comes out of a study of blood T cell repertoires in COVID-19. Study-wide context: The cDNA or gDNA used as material had been derived from T cells, B-cell-depleted T cells, or PBMCs.

Only in-frame clones appear in the TCRdb table, and some are missing; sequencing was by immunoSEQ multiplex PCR. The sample records fewer than 500,000 clones, about 90% being singletons. Among Cohort 3 donors, those recovered had two negative PCRs, clearance, or symptom resolution. J lost 2 bases, V lost 1 base, and 0 bases had no gene match. Looked up from germline, CDR1 is MGHRA and CDR2 is YSYEKL. The CDR3 sequence is 14 residues long. Sequenced input: PBMCs or T cells enriched from blood (not recorded which). This clonotype was obtained from a woman aged 18-29 years who had recovered from COVID-19. V usage is TRBV4-1 and J usage is TRBJ2-5, with 8 bases matching TRBD2. The CDR3 sequence: CASSQAGGQETQYF. In DNA form, the CDR3 reads TGCGCCAGCAGCCAAGCGGGGGGGCAAGAGACCCAGTACTTC.